This TCR beta chain was recorded in a study of immune cell composition in non-small cell lung cancer. Losses at the gene ends were 6 bases for V and 9 bases for J; bases not matched to a gene: 8. Germline values: CDR1 SQVTM, CDR2 ANQGSEA. The CDR3 runs to 12 residues. The table came from immunoSEQ multiplex PCR; TCRdb's copy has only in-frame clones and leaves some out. This table holds under 2,500 clones, approximately 81% found once. The sequence came from a human donor with non-small cell lung cancer. Sequenced sample: lung tumor tissue. The chain carries TRBV29-1 and TRBJ2-3, with 8 nucleotides matching TRBD2. Here the CDR3 DNA reads TGCAGCGTAGGGACTAGTAGCGGAACGCAGTATTTT. Translated, it gives CSVGTSSGTQYF.